Each of the 2 T cell receptor beta chains below was sequenced from the same sample in a study of shared clonotypes between healthy human individuals. Profiled with immunoSEQ multiplex PCR; TCRdb holds only in-frame clones, not every one. The sample yields over a million clones, approximately 80% seen once. Specimen: memory CD4+ T cells from PBMCs. Stated subset: CD45RA-negative fraction. The receptors come from a man aged 18-30 years in good health. Some clones in this sample may be carry-over from other donors' samples.

By sample share, this clone is medium-sized (0.01 to 0.1%). V gene TRBV21-1 combines with J gene TRBJ1-2; TRBD1 was called by the table and not checked on the DNA. TRBV21-1 is a pseudogene segment. This CDR3 contains 17 residues. The CDR3 protein is CASSKWLKGPTSYGYTF. The CDR3 DNA reads as TGTGCCAGCAGCAAATGGCTTAAGGGGCCGACTTCCTATGGCTACACCTTC.

This clone was seen a few times. V usage is TRBV7-2 and J usage is TRBJ2-7, with D possibly being TRBD1 (6 bases). Germline V CDR1 and CDR2: SGHTA, FQGNSA. With 5 bases removed from V and 4 bases from J, the gap between germline ends came to 9 bases. The CDR3 covers 12 residues. For the CDR3, the DNA is TGTGCCAGCAGCCGGACAGAATACGAGCAGTACTTC. Residues: CASSRTEYEQYF.